This TCR beta chain was observed in a study of neoadjuvant anti-PD-1 for oral cavity cancer. TCRdb's table, derived via immunoSEQ multiplex PCR, lists solely in-frame clones and lacks some. Of over 80,000 clones in the sample, approximately 80% are singletons; the top ten hold around 3.2%. CDR3 length: 14 residues. Germline lookup yields CDR1 SGHRS and CDR2 YFSETQ. V was trimmed by 5 bases and J by 1 base, leaving 9 bases between them. V usage is TRBV5-1 and J usage is TRBJ2-2, with D perhaps TRBD1 (5 bases). This material consisted of PBMCs, taken before nivolumab (anti-PD-1) treatment. This TCR came from a person between 40 and 85 years old with oral cavity squamous cell carcinoma. The CDR3 DNA follows: TGCGCCAGCAGACTTGGACAGAACACCGGGGAGCTGTTTTTT. Residues: CASRLGQNTGELFF. Using reference TRBV5-1 and TRBJ2-2 for the parts outside the CDR3, the full variable domain is KAGVTQTPRYLIKTRGQQVTLSCSPISGHRSVSWYQQTPGQGLQFLFEYFSETQRNKGNFPGRFSGRQFSNSRSEMNVSTLELGDSALYLCASRLGQNTGELFFGEGSRLTVL.